Following are 19 T cell receptor beta chains from one sample sequenced in a study of cytomegalovirus exposure and HLA in healthy donors. The repertoire was sequenced with immunoSEQ multiplex PCR; TCRdb's copy has only in-frame clones and lacks some. The sample holds 300,000 or so clones, roughly 86% seen once. Sample: PBMCs. The receptors were sampled from a young man in good health and CMV-seronegative.

The CDR3 region is CASAPGSSYNEQFF. CDR3 coding DNA: TGTGCCAGCGCCCCAGGCAGCTCCTACAATGAGCAGTTCTTC. The V and J genes are TRBV6-6 and TRBJ2-1; D gene unclear. CDR1 MNHNY and CDR2 SVGAGI come from the germline V gene (reference sequence). There are 14 residues in the CDR3. The V gene lost 8 bases and the J gene lost 0 bases, with 11 bases spanning the gap.

This clone was detected only a few times. V gene TRBV7-2 combines with J gene TRBJ1-2; 7 nucleotides agree with TRBD1. The V gene end was trimmed by 1 base and the J gene end by 6 bases; junction bases not matched to a gene: 8. Germline-derived CDR1 and CDR2 are SGHTA and FQGNSA. The CDR3 covers 15 residues. DNA of the CDR3: TGTGCCAGCAGCTTAGAAAGGGGGCCATTGGATGGCTACACCTTC. Residues: CASSLERGPLDGYTF.

This chain uses TRBV5-1 with TRBJ1-4, with 7 nucleotides matching TRBD1. The V gene's germline CDR1 is SGHRS and CDR2 YFSETQ. This CDR3 is 13 amino acids long. V was pared by 6 bases and J by 5 bases, with 4 bases of the junction left unmatched. The CDR3 DNA follows: TGCGCCAGCAACAGGGGAGCCAATGAAAAACTGTTTTTT. Encoded protein: CASNRGANEKLFF.

This sequence joins TRBV6-1 and TRBJ1-6; 7 bases align to TRBD1. V shed 7 bases and J 4 bases; nucleotides not matched to a gene: 7. This CDR3 has 15 residues. CDR1 and CDR2 (germline): MNHNS, SASEGT. The CDR3 spells CASKEGAGYNSPLHF. The CDR3 DNA reads TGTGCCAGCAAGGAGGGGGCGGGTTATAATTCACCCCTCCACTTT.

This rearrangement joins TRBV11-2 to TRBJ2-2, with 7 bases matching TRBD2. In germline, CDR1 is SGHAT, CDR2 FQNNGV. V lost 7 bases, J lost 3 bases, and 11 bases stayed unmatched. CDR3 length: 16 residues. The CDR3 nucleotides read TGTGCCAGCACCCCGACTAGCCTACCTTACACCGGGGAGCTGTTTTTT. It translates to CASTPTSLPYTGELFF.

The gene calls are TRBV10-1 and TRBJ1-5; D might be TRBD1 (5 bases). Germline V CDR1 and CDR2: WNHNN, SYGVQD (reference sequence). The length of the CDR3 is 12 residues. V was clipped by 8 bases and J by 6 bases, with 11 bases between them. The CDR3 loop is CASGDSAQPQHF. CDR3 bases: TGCGCCAGCGGAGACAGTGCTCAGCCCCAGCATTTT.

V is TRBV15 and J is TRBJ1-1, with D possibly matching TRBD1 (5 bases). V was pared by 4 bases and J by 1 base, with 16 bases between. Germline V gives CDR1 LNHNV, CDR2 YYDKDF (reference sequence). The CDR3 loop spans 16 amino acids. CDR3 in amino acids: CATSTPDTSRNTEAFF. The CDR3 bases are TGTGCCACCAGCACACCGGACACCAGCAGGAACACTGAAGCTTTCTTT.

The rearrangement joins TRBV5-1 to TRBJ1-1, with 8 bases fitting TRBD1. Germline-derived CDR1 and CDR2 are SGHRS and YFSETQ. J lost 1 base, V lost 2 bases, and 7 bases had no gene match. CDR3 length equals 16 residues. CDR3 nucleotides: TGCGCCAGCAGCTTACGAGAACAGGGGGGGAACACTGAAGCTTTCTTT. Translation: CASSLREQGGNTEAFF.

CDR3 sequence (DNA): TGTGCCAGCAGTTACGCGCGCGGGGGGGCATCCGAGCAGTACTTC. Its protein is CASSYARGGASEQYF. The rearrangement uses TRBV6-5 and TRBJ2-7; 9 nucleotides line up with TRBD2. This CDR3 contains 15 residues. J was trimmed by 6 bases and V by 2 bases; bases with no gene match: 8. Germline CDR1 reads MNHEY; CDR2 reads SVGAGI.

This clone occurred a few times. The rearrangement joins TRBV6-5 to TRBJ2-5; 13 bases fit TRBD2. The CDR3 has 16 residues. Trimming removed 4 bases from V and 3 bases from J; junction bases left unmatched: 5. Germline CDR1 is MNHEY and CDR2 is SVGAGI. The CDR3 protein is CASSLTGTSGEETQYF. CDR3 coding DNA: TGTGCCAGCAGTTTAACCGGGACTAGCGGGGAAGAGACCCAGTACTTC.

A single count supports this clone. This chain's CDR3 is CASSRPDRADYGYTF. As DNA, the CDR3 is TGTGCCAGCAGCCGACCGGACAGGGCTGACTATGGCTACACCTTC. V is TRBV5-6 and J is TRBJ1-2, with TRBD1 matching 8 bases. Per the germline V gene, CDR1 is SGHDT and CDR2 is YYEEEE. CDR3 length: 15 amino acids. Trimming removed 4 bases from V and 3 bases from J; junction bases left unmatched: 8.

This rearrangement joins TRBV4-1 to TRBJ1-6; D perhaps matches TRBD1 (5 bases). V was trimmed by 0 bases and J by 3 bases, leaving 12 bases between them. The CDR3 covers 17 residues. Germline V gene sequence: CDR1 MGHRA, CDR2 YSYEKL. The CDR3 here is CASSQDPGVFYNSPLHF. CDR3 DNA sequence: TGCGCCAGCAGCCAAGACCCGGGGGTGTTCTATAATTCACCCCTCCACTTT.

In its sample, this clone was seen once. The chain uses TRBV5-1 and TRBJ2-5; 10 bases match TRBD2. CDR1 and CDR2 (germline): SGHRS, YFSETQ. The CDR3 consists of 15 residues. The junction had 9 bases not matched to a gene; V was cut back by 4 bases and J by 6 bases. The CDR3 DNA reads TGCGCCAGCAGCCCCCGGACTAGCGGAGAGAAGACCCAGTACTTC. It translates to CASSPRTSGEKTQYF.

The chain links TRBV5-6 to TRBJ1-6; 11 nucleotides match TRBD1. CDR1 and CDR2 from the germline V gene are SGHDT and YYEEEE. V lost 5 bases and J lost 7; bases outside the gene matches: 2. CDR3 length equals 14 residues. The CDR3 DNA reads TGTGCCAGCAGTCGGGACAGGGGGAATTCACCCCTCCACTTT. Residues: CASSRDRGNSPLHF.

Here the CDR3 DNA reads TGTGCCTGGAGTCTAACTTGGGCGGACAAAGGCAACTATGGCTACACCTTC. Its translation: CAWSLTWADKGNYGYTF. This sequence joins TRBV30 and TRBJ1-2, with a tentative D call TRBD1 (5 bases). This CDR3 is 17 amino acids long. Germline CDR1 and CDR2: GTSNPN and SVGIG (reference sequence). Trimming pared 2 bases from V and 2 bases from J, leaving 21 bases between.

The chain couples TRBV7-9 to TRBJ1-5; D unclear. V gave up 5 bases and J gave up 0 bases, with 5 bases separating them. There are 13 residues in the CDR3. Germline V gives CDR1 SEHNR, CDR2 FQNEAQ (reference sequence). For the CDR3, the DNA is TGTGCCAGCAGCCCAAATAGCAATCAGCCCCAGCATTTT. Translation: CASSPNSNQPQHF.

The chain combines TRBV29-1 with TRBJ1-3; 8 bases are a match to TRBD1. The ends lost 6 bases at V and 4 bases at J; junction bases unmatched: 2. The CDR3 length is 12 residues. Looked up from germline, CDR1 is SQVTM and CDR2 is ANQGSEA. The CDR3 protein is CSVGTGGNTIYF. DNA for the CDR3: TGCAGCGTCGGGACAGGAGGAAACACCATATATTTT.

The chain is built from TRBV9 and TRBJ1-4, with D possibly TRBD1 on 6 matching bases. The CDR3 loop spans 14 amino acids. V was clipped by 3 bases and J by 5 bases, with 11 bases between them. CDR1 is SGDLS and CDR2 is YYNGEE in the germline V gene. This CDR3 reads CASSAQGGNEKLFF. The CDR3 nucleotides read TGTGCCAGCAGCGCACAGGGTGGGAATGAAAAACTGTTTTTT.

V usage is TRBV6-6 and J usage is TRBJ2-5; D not resolved. This CDR3 comprises 11 residues. Looked up from germline, CDR1 is MNHNY and CDR2 is SVGAGI (reference sequence). V lost 2 bases and J lost 5, with 3 bases in between. The CDR3 DNA reads as TGTGCCAGCAGTTACGAGGAGACCCAGTACTTC. This codes for CASSYEETQYF.